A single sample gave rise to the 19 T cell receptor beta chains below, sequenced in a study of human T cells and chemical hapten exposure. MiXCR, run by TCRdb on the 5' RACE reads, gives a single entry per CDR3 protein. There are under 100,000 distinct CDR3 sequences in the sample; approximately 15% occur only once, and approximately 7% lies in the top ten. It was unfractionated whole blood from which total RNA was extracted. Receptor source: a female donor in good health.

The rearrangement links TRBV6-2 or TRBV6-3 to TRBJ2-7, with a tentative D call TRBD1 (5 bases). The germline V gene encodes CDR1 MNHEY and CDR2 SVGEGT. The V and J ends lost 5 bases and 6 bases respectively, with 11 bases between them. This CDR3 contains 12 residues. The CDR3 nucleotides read TGTGCCAGCAGTCGACCTCAGGGCGAGCAGTACTTC. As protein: CASSRPQGEQYF.

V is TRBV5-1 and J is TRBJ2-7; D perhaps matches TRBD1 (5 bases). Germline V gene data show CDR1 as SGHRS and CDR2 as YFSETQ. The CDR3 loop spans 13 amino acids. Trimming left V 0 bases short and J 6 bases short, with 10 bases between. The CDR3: CASSLADRGEQYF. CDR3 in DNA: TGCGCCAGCAGCTTGGCCGACAGAGGCGAGCAGTACTTC. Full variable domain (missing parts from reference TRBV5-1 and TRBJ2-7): KAGVTQTPRYLIKTRGQQVTLSCSPISGHRSVSWYQQTPGQGLQFLFEYFSETQRNKGNFPGRFSGRQFSNSRSEMNVSTLELGDSALYLCASSLADRGEQYFGPGTRLTVT.

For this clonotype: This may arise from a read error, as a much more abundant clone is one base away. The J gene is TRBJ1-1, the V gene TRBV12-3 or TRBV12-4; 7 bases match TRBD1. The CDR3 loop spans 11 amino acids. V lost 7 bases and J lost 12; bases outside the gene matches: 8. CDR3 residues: CASTRERGPFF. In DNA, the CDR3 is TGTGCCAGCACCAGGGAAAGGGGGCCTTTCTTT.

DNA of the CDR3: TGTGCCATCAGTGAGAGGGACAGGGGCCGGGCTGAAGCTTTCTTT. Protein: CAISERDRGRAEAFF. J is TRBJ1-1 and V is TRBV10-3, with TRBD1 matching 10 bases. Germline CDR1 and CDR2: ENHRY and SYGVKD. This CDR3 region has 15 residues. J was trimmed by 6 bases and V by 2 bases; bases with no gene match: 6.

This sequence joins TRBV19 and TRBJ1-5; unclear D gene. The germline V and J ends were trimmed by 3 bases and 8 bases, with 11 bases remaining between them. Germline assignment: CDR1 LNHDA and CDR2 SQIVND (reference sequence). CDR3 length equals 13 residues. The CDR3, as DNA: TGTGCCAGTAGTATGGCAGTTTGGGAGCCCCAGCATTTT. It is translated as CASSMAVWEPQHF.

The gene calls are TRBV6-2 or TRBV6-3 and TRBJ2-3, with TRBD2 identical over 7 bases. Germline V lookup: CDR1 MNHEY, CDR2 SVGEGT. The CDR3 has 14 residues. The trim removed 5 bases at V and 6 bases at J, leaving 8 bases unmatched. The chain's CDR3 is CASSPSPRGDTQYF. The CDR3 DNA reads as TGTGCCAGCAGTCCCTCCCCGCGGGGGGATACGCAGTATTTT.

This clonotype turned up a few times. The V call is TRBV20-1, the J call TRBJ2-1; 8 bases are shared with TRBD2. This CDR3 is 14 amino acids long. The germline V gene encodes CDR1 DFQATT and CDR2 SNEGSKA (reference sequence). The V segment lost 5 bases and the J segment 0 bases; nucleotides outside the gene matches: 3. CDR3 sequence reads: CSAREGHSYNEQFF. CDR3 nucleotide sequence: TGCAGTGCTCGGGAGGGCCACTCCTACAATGAGCAGTTCTTC.

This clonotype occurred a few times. The chain's CDR3 is CATHLVSGGELFF. The CDR3 DNA follows: TGTGCCACCCACCTGGTCTCCGGGGGGGAGCTGTTTTTT. The V and J genes are TRBV19 and TRBJ2-2, with D unclear. CDR1 is LNHDA, CDR2 SQIVND, per germline (reference sequence). The germline V and J ends were trimmed by 10 bases and 8 bases, with 17 bases remaining between them. The CDR3 is 13 residues long.

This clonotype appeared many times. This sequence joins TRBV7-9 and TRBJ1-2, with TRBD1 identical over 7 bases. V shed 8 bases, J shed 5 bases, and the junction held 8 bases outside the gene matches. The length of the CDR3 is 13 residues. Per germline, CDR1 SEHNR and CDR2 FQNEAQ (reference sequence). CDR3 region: CASSGGRGYGYTF. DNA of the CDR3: TGTGCCAGCTCCGGGGGCAGGGGGTATGGCTACACCTTC.

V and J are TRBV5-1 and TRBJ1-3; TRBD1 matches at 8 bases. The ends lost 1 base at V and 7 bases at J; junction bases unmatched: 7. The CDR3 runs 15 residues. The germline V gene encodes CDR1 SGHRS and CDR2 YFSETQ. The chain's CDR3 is CASSLQGAFGNTIYF. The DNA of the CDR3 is TGCGCCAGCAGCTTGCAGGGGGCCTTCGGGAACACCATATATTTT.

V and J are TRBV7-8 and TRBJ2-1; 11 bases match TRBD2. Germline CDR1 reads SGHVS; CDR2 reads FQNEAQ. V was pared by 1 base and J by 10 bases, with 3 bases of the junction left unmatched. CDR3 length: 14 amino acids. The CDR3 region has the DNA TGTGCCAGCAGCTTAGGGACTAGCGGGTTCGAGCAGTTCTTC. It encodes CASSLGTSGFEQFF.

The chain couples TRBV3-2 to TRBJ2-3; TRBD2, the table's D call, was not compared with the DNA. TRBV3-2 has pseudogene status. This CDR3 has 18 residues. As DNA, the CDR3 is TGTGCCAGCAGCCCGGGACTAGCGGGGGGCCGACGGGCAGATACGCAGTATTTT. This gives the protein CASSPGLAGGRRADTQYF.

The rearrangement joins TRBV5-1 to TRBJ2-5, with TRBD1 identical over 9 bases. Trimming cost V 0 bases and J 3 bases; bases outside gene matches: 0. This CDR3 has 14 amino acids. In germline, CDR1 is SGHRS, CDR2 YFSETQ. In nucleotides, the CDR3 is TGCGCCAGCAGCTTGGGACAGGGGGAAGAGACCCAGTACTTC. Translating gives CASSLGQGEETQYF.

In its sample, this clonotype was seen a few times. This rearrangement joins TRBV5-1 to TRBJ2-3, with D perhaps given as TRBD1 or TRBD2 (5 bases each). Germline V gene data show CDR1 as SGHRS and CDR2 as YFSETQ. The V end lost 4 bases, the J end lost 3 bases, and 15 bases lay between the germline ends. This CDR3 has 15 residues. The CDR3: CASSLLGTGTDTQYF. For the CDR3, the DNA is TGCGCCAGCAGCCTGCTGGGGACGGGGACAGATACGCAGTATTTT.

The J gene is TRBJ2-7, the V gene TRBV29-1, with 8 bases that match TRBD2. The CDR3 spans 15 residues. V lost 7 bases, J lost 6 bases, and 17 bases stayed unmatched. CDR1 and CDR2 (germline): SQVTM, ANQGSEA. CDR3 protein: CSAYMTGGGPGEQYF. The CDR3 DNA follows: TGCAGCGCTTACATGACCGGGGGGGGACCAGGCGAGCAGTACTTC.

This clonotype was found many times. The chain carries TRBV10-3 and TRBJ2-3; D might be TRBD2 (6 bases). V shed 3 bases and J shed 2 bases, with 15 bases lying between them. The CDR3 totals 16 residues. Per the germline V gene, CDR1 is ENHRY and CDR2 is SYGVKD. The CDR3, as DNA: TGTGCCATCAGTGATCCCGGGACTTCCAACACAGATACGCAGTATTTT. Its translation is CAISDPGTSNTDTQYF.

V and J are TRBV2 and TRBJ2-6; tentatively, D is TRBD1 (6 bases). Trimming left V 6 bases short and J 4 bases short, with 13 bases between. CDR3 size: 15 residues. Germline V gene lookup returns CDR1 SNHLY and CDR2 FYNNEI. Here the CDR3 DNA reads TGTGCCAGCAGAAGACAGGAGACGGGGGCCAACGTCCTGACTTTC. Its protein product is CASRRQETGANVLTF.

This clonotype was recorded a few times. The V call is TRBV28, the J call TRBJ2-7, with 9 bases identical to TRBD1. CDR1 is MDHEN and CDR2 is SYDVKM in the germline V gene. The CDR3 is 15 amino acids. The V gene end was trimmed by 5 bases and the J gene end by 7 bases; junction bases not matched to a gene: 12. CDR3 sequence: CASSPAGTGYDEQYF. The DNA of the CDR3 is TGTGCCAGCAGTCCGGCCGGGACAGGGTATGATGAGCAGTACTTC.

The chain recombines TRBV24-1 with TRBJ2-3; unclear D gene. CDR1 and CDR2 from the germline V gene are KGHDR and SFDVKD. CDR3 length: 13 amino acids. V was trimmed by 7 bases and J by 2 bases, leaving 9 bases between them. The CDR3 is CATRDIITDTQYF. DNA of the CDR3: TGTGCCACCAGAGACATCATCACAGATACGCAGTATTTT.